These 5 T cell receptor beta chains were sequenced from one sample in a study of blood T cell repertoires in COVID-19. Clones were read by immunoSEQ multiplex PCR, and TCRdb kept only the in-frame ones, dropping some. In the table there are approximately 170,000 clones, roughly 86% of which are singletons. What was sequenced was peripheral blood. These receptors were collected from a man in his forties or fifties who had recovered from COVID-19.

This chain uses TRBV4-2 with TRBJ1-2; D gene ambiguous. Germline CDR1 LGHNA, CDR2 YNFKEQ. The CDR3 loop spans 14 amino acids. V was cut by 0 bases and J by 2 bases, with 7 bases left in between. This CDR3 is CASSQDTSNYGYTF. In nucleotides, the CDR3 is TGTGCCAGCAGCCAAGATACATCAAACTATGGCTACACCTTC.

The rearrangement links TRBV4-3 to TRBJ2-7; 7 positions match TRBD2. There are 16 residues in the CDR3. The germline V gene has CDR1 LGHNA and CDR2 YSLEER. The V gene end was trimmed by 0 bases and the J gene end by 0 bases; junction bases not matched to a gene: 5. The CDR3 sequence: CASSQDGGGSSYEQYF. Written as DNA, the CDR3 is TGCGCCAGCAGCCAAGATGGGGGGGGGAGCTCCTACGAGCAGTACTTC.

About this clone itself: One junction end does not reproduce the germline sequence, and a read error may be involved. The chain is built from TRBV7-7 and TRBJ2-5; weak D call: TRBD1 (6 bases). Germline loops: CDR1 SSHAT, CDR2 FNYEAQ (reference sequence). The length of the CDR3 is 13 residues. In nucleotides, the CDR3 is TGTGCTAGCAGCCCACAGGGTCCTGAGACCCAGTACTTC. Residues: CASSPQGPETQYF.

This clone was seen just once. J is TRBJ2-1 and V is TRBV4-2; 10 nucleotides agree with TRBD2. Trimming took 0 bases from V and 9 from J; bases not matched to a gene: 8. The CDR3 is 16 residues long. Germline CDR1 and CDR2: LGHNA and YNFKEQ. The chain's CDR3 is CASSQEQRGGPFEQFF. The CDR3 nucleotides read TGTGCCAGCAGCCAAGAACAGCGGGGGGGCCCTTTTGAGCAGTTCTTC.

The V and J genes are TRBV7-8 and TRBJ2-1; weak D call: TRBD2 (5 bases). The germline CDR1 and CDR2 sequences are SGHVS and FQNEAQ. Trimming shortened V by 0 bases and J by 1 base, and 10 bases separated the two germline ends. The CDR3 extends over 16 amino acids. The CDR3 here is CASSLAGERSYNEQFF. The CDR3, as DNA: TGTGCCAGCAGCTTAGCGGGAGAGCGTTCCTACAATGAGCAGTTCTTC.